This T cell receptor beta chain originates from a study of cytotoxic CD8 clonotypes in ibrutinib-treated CLL (dated by TCRdb to the early 2020s). Turning to the overall study: The cohort had 11 relapsed/refractory and 15 treatment-naive patients; 17 were IGHV unmutated. Responses were partial in some 24 patients and complete in 2; after median around 66 months follow-up, about 14 stayed in remission and 12 progressed. The response samples were drawn at a median of approximately twelve months into treatment, with a range of roughly 6 to 36 months. On average, each sample yielded 250,000 to 300,000 productive templates and 80,000 to 95,000 productive rearrangements. Of the 70 to 90 people in the trial, some 28 had longitudinal samples available. Cryopreserved peripheral blood mononuclear cells were collected before treatment, at response, and at either disease progression or sustained remission. Every remission and progressive disease sample was obtained while ibrutinib was still being received by the patients. Study-wide findings and limitations: An increase in clonality was observed at ibrutinib response, with clonality remaining stable during sustained remission and falling back toward baseline at progression. Baseline clonality was found to be higher than that of age-matched healthy donors and was strongly correlated with circulating CD8+ T-cell counts. Public clonotypes were rare and either shrank or stayed stable during treatment, and the rise in clonality at ibrutinib response reflected expansion of private clonotypes. Sampling times were not matched between sustained-remission and progressing patients, and lymph node repertoires were not studied.

This clone appeared a few times. Its cognate antigen has yet to be identified. No base-level quality is on record; no much larger clone is a single base apart. The sample's time point, from its label and the paper: progressive disease on ibrutinib. For TCR beta library preparation, roughly 2.2 micrograms of genomic DNA was extracted from cryopreserved PBMCs. High-throughput TCR beta sequencing was performed on longitudinal blood samples from CLL patients receiving ibrutinib monotherapy. The patients were enrolled in a single-center, open-label phase 2 trial of ibrutinib monotherapy. The CDR3 contains 15 residues, cysteine and phenylalanine counted. Only the CDR3 portion is preserved as DNA: 45 bases, with reading frame beginning at the first base. V loses 0 bases, J loses 0 bases, and the germline ends lie 6 bases apart. Via the germline V gene, CDR1 is MNHEY and CDR2 SVGAGI. A MiSeq instrument was used for deep resolution sequencing, which targeted depths ranging from 1 in 1 million up to 1 in 200,000 T cells, with coverage averaging 10x for each clonotype. TCR beta libraries were generated with the immunoSEQ hsTCRB Kit. The authors' analysis ran thus. The data were analyzed with ImmunoSEQ Analyzer and ImmunoSEQ Data Assistant, and V, D and J gene assignments followed IMGT definitions. Clonality was computed as one minus normalized Shannon entropy of productive rearrangement frequencies, ranging from 0 to 1. Only overrepresented clonotypes making up at least 0.05% of the repertoire of each patient were included in the public clonotype analysis. Repertoires from around 13 age-matched healthy donors in immuneACCESS were used as clonality controls. Sourced from immuneACCESS, this table was stored by TCRdb with only in-frame sequences that have V and J called. A share of the clones is absent; for the studies checked, an unresolved V gene accounts for under half, and the remainder has no known explanation. Clonal size and the V and J genes are those of that table, whereas D and trimming came from the DNA. Recorded for this sample are about 60,000 clones; 54% of them occurred a single time. The ten largest account for about 24% of the sample.

The rearranged chain carries TRBV6-5 and TRBJ1-5; the D gene identity is not certain. Material: PBMCs, obtained at disease progression, from a patient treated with ibrutinib. The clonotype originates from a human donor with chronic lymphocytic leukemia. The CDR3 protein sequence reads: CASSYSGLSNQPQHF. The nucleotide sequence is given as TGTGCCAGCAGTTACTCCGGGCTTAGCAATCAGCCCCAGCATTTT.